This passage covers 24 T cell receptor beta chains from one sample sequenced in a study of blood T cell repertoires in COVID-19. Sequencing used immunoSEQ multiplex PCR; TCRdb keeps in-frame clones, though not all of them. Here the sample spans around 130,000 clones, roughly 84% being singletons. Sequencing input: peripheral blood. The source of these receptors is a human donor in a cohort sampled during active COVID-19.

In its sample, this clone was seen once. J is TRBJ1-1 and V is TRBV5-1; TRBD1 matches 7 bases. V was clipped by 4 bases and J by 6 bases; unmatched bases: 6. Germline V gives CDR1 SGHRS, CDR2 YFSETQ. The CDR3 consists of 13 residues. The chain's CDR3 is CASSASGTAEAFF. As DNA, the CDR3 is TGCGCCAGCAGCGCTTCCGGGACAGCTGAAGCTTTCTTT.

The rearrangement links TRBV5-1 to TRBJ2-7, with 10 bases that match TRBD1. Per the germline V gene, CDR1 is SGHRS and CDR2 is YFSETQ. The CDR3 runs to 13 residues. V shed 7 bases, J shed 3 bases, and the junction held 4 bases outside the gene matches. As DNA, the CDR3 is TGCGCCAGCTACCGGGACAGGGGCTACGAGCAGTACTTC. It specifies CASYRDRGYEQYF.

V is TRBV2 and J is TRBJ2-5; TRBD1 matches 10 bases. This CDR3 comprises 19 residues. The trim removed 3 bases at V and 0 bases at J, leaving 13 bases unmatched. Germline lookup yields CDR1 SNHLY and CDR2 FYNNEI. The CDR3 region has the DNA TGTGCCAGCAGTGAGCCGACAGGGGGCATATTTCGAAACCAAGAGACCCAGTACTTC. It codes for CASSEPTGGIFRNQETQYF.

J is TRBJ1-2 and V is TRBV7-9, with D perhaps matching TRBD1 (6 bases). V was clipped by 6 bases and J by 8 bases, with 16 bases between them. The CDR3 sequence is 13 residues long. The V gene's germline CDR1 is SEHNR and CDR2 FQNEAQ (reference sequence). CDR3: CASRLRQVDGYTF. CDR3 coding DNA: TGTGCCAGCAGACTAAGACAGGTAGACGGCTACACCTTC.

V and J are TRBV11-2 and TRBJ2-5; D might be TRBD2 (6 bases). Germline CDR1 and CDR2: SGHAT and FQNNGV. The CDR3 is made up of 13 amino acids. Trimming shortened V by 5 bases and J by 5 bases, and 12 bases separated the two germline ends. The CDR3 region is CASSLTGTETQYF. CDR3 coding DNA: TGTGCCAGCAGCCTAACGGGGACTGAGACCCAGTACTTC.

The V and J genes are TRBV19 and TRBJ1-1, with TRBD1 identical over 11 bases. With 6 bases clipped from V and 4 bases from J, the junction kept 7 bases outside the gene matches. Germline-derived CDR1 and CDR2 are LNHDA and SQIVND (reference sequence). The CDR3 runs 15 residues. The CDR3 bases are TGTGCCAGTAGATGGACAGGGGGCAGAAGCACTGAAGCTTTCTTT. This translates into CASRWTGGRSTEAFF.

CDR3 DNA: TGCGCCAGCAGCCAAGAAGTGACAGGGGATACTGAAGCTTTCTTT. Translated, it gives CASSQEVTGDTEAFF. The genes are TRBV4-1 and TRBJ1-1, with TRBD1 matching 8 bases. V shed 0 bases and J 5 bases; nucleotides not matched to a gene: 5. The CDR3 runs 15 residues. Germline V gene lookup returns CDR1 MGHRA and CDR2 YSYEKL.

The chain is built from TRBV5-1 and TRBJ2-2, with D possibly being TRBD2 (6 bases). The germline gives CDR1 SGHRS, CDR2 YFSETQ. Trimming pared 8 bases from V and 5 bases from J, leaving 16 bases between. The CDR3 has 14 amino acids. CDR3 residues: CASRETPGTGELFF. For the CDR3, the DNA is TGCGCCAGTCGGGAGACCCCAGGTACCGGGGAGCTGTTTTTT.

The genes are TRBV5-5 and TRBJ1-2; D is possibly TRBD1 (6 bases). Germline V CDR1 and CDR2: SGHKS, YYEKEE (reference sequence). V was cut by 3 bases and J by 1 base, with 19 bases left in between. The CDR3 runs to 17 residues. This CDR3 reads CASSSTSAPGVNYGYTF. The CDR3 bases are TGTGCCAGCAGCTCCACCTCAGCGCCAGGGGTTAACTATGGCTACACCTTC.

The rearrangement uses TRBV6-5 and TRBJ2-7; perhaps TRBD1 as D (5 bases). In germline, CDR1 is MNHEY, CDR2 SVGAGI. V was shortened by 6 bases and J by 13 bases, with 19 bases between the two germline ends. The CDR3 has 12 residues. The CDR3 DNA follows: TGTGCCAGCAGGGGTCAGACAGTTCTTTGTTACTTC. This translates into CASRGQTVLCYF.

V and J are TRBV5-6 and TRBJ1-5; 9 bases match TRBD1. The CDR3 spans 15 residues. V was clipped by 4 bases and J by 1 base; unmatched bases: 3. Germline lookup yields CDR1 SGHDT and CDR2 YYEEEE. The CDR3 spells CASSPGQGSNQPQHF. The DNA for the CDR3 is TGTGCCAGCAGCCCCGGACAGGGGAGCAATCAGCCCCAGCATTTT.

The chain is built from TRBV6-1 and TRBJ1-1; D may be TRBD1 (5 bases). CDR3 length: 13 residues. Trimming took 2 bases from V and 11 from J, leaving 15 bases between them. The V gene's germline CDR1 is MNHNS and CDR2 SASEGT. The CDR3 is CASSERGSFSAFF. Here the CDR3 DNA reads TGTGCCAGCAGTGAACGGGGGTCCTTTTCGGCTTTCTTT.

V and J are TRBV10-3 and TRBJ2-4, with D unresolved. Trimming took off 0 bases at V and 3 bases at J, with 12 bases between the two ends. Germline V gene sequence: CDR1 ENHRY, CDR2 SYGVKD. The CDR3 extends over 16 amino acids. The CDR3 loop is CAISESIVGLKNIQYF. In DNA, the CDR3 is TGTGCCATCAGTGAGTCGATCGTCGGTCTCAAAAACATTCAGTACTTC.

J is TRBJ1-1 and V is TRBV19, with 8 positions matching TRBD1. In germline, CDR1 is LNHDA, CDR2 SQIVND (reference sequence). The CDR3 spans 16 residues. J was trimmed by 3 bases and V by 6 bases; bases with no gene match: 12. CDR3 DNA: TGTGCCAGTAGAAACCGACAGGGGACGGGGGACACTGAAGCTTTCTTT. This codes for CASRNRQGTGDTEAFF.

CDR3 bases: TGTGCCAGCAGCCATGAACAAAACAGGGGTTTGGGGAACACTGAAGCTTTCTTT. It translates to CASSHEQNRGLGNTEAFF. This chain links TRBV3-1 (or the pseudogene TRBV3-2) with TRBJ1-1, with 7 positions matching TRBD1. V shed 3 bases and J 1 base; nucleotides not matched to a gene: 14. CDR1 LGHDT and CDR2 YNNKEL come from the germline V gene (reference sequence). The CDR3 consists of 18 residues.

The chain uses TRBV7-9 and TRBJ2-1; D is unclear. V lost 7 bases and J lost 0, with 19 bases in between. This CDR3 region has 17 residues. CDR1 and CDR2 from the germline V gene are SEHNR and FQNEAQ (reference sequence). CDR3 bases: TGTGCCAGCATCATTATACAGAACCTCAACTCCTACAATGAGCAGTTCTTC. It specifies CASIIIQNLNSYNEQFF.

This clone has a single count. The chain has TRBV28 and TRBJ1-1; 7 bases are shared with TRBD1. The CDR3 runs 15 residues. Germline assignment: CDR1 MDHEN and CDR2 SYDVKM. With 7 bases clipped from V and 1 base from J, the junction kept 9 bases outside the gene matches. Written as DNA, the CDR3 is TGTGCCAGCACAGGAGGGGGCTCGGGGAACACTGAAGCTTTCTTT. Protein sequence: CASTGGGSGNTEAFF.

V gene TRBV5-1 combines with J gene TRBJ2-1; 10 nucleotides agree with TRBD1. This CDR3 is built from 15 residues. Germline CDR1 SGHRS, CDR2 YFSETQ. Losses at the gene ends were 4 bases for V and 5 bases for J; bases not matched to a gene: 6. For the CDR3, the DNA is TGCGCCAGCAGCATCGGGACAGGGGTAGACAATGAGCAGTTCTTC. Translating it yields CASSIGTGVDNEQFF.

In this sample, this clone turned up a few times. The chain uses TRBV29-1 and TRBJ1-5; 9 bases align to TRBD1. CDR1 SQVTM and CDR2 ANQGSEA come from the germline V gene. Losses at the gene ends were 6 bases for V and 3 bases for J; bases not matched to a gene: 3. This CDR3 has 13 amino acids. CDR3 sequence reads: CSVGTGFNQPQHF. CDR3 in DNA: TGCAGCGTGGGGACAGGGTTCAATCAGCCCCAGCATTTT.

The gene calls are TRBV5-1 and TRBJ2-2; TRBD2 agrees at 9 bases. This CDR3 region has 15 residues. Germline values: CDR1 SGHRS, CDR2 YFSETQ. The trim removed 7 bases at V and 4 bases at J, leaving 8 bases unmatched. DNA of the CDR3: TGCGCCAGCCGTAGCGGGGGATTTGGCACCGGGGAGCTGTTTTTT. Amino acids: CASRSGGFGTGELFF.

The chain has TRBV19 and TRBJ2-7, with TRBD2 matching 8 bases. The length of the CDR3 is 15 residues. Germline V CDR1 and CDR2: LNHDA, SQIVND (reference sequence). Trimming removed 7 bases from V and 5 bases from J; junction bases left unmatched: 13. CDR3 sequence: CASTPTGGLGNEQYF. The CDR3 DNA reads as TGTGCCAGTACCCCAACTGGGGGACTAGGGAACGAGCAGTACTTC. Full variable domain (rest looked up from reference TRBV19 and TRBJ2-7): DGGITQSPKYLFRKEGQNVTLSCEQNLNHDAMYWYRQDPGQGLRLIYYSQIVNDFQKGDIAEGYSVSREKKESFPLTVTSAQKNPTAFYLCASTPTGGLGNEQYFGPGTRLTVT.

This chain joins TRBV2 and TRBJ1-1; no firm D call. Germline CDR1 and CDR2: SNHLY and FYNNEI. This CDR3 is built from 14 residues. Trimming cost V 6 bases and J 2 bases, with 13 bases left between them. CDR3 nucleotide sequence: TGTGCCAGCAGCCAGACACGGTCTAACACTGAAGCTTTCTTT. This encodes CASSQTRSNTEAFF.

J is TRBJ2-5 and V is TRBV9; TRBD2 aligns across 13 bases. This CDR3 is 16 amino acids long. CDR1 is SGDLS, CDR2 YYNGEE, per germline. The V and J ends lost 4 bases and 4 bases, in that order; junction bases with no gene match: 7. CDR3 sequence: CASSRPGLAGSETQYF. CDR3 coding DNA: TGTGCCAGCAGCCGACCGGGACTAGCGGGGTCAGAGACCCAGTACTTC.

The chain employs TRBV10-3 and TRBJ2-7, with TRBD1 matching 7 bases. The CDR3 sequence is 13 residues long. V lost 8 bases, J lost 4 bases, and 8 bases stayed unmatched. Germline assignment: CDR1 ENHRY and CDR2 SYGVKD. DNA of the CDR3: TGTGCCATCCGGACGGCACAGGGGTACGAGCAGTACTTC. It encodes CAIRTAQGYEQYF.